These T cell receptor beta chains were read from a single sample in a study of OX40 agonist ivuxolimab in advanced cancers. Generated by immunoSEQ multiplex PCR, the TCRdb table keeps only in-frame clones and is missing some. The sample yields around 70,000 clones, roughly nine tenths seen once. The sequenced sample was CD4+ or CD8+ T cells sorted from blood, obtained in a trial of the OX40 agonist ivuxolimab. The receptor source for this set is an adult with an advanced solid tumor such as melanoma, head and neck, liver or kidney cancer. The CDR3 runs from the conserved cysteine through the conserved F or W. D genes are given only for firm matches. Size is stated for part of the rows, as once, few or many counts, or as a class when the clone is expanded.

NA	TRBJ1-4	TRBV5-1	NA	TGCGCCAGCAGCTTGGTATCCGGTAATGAAAAACTGTTTTTT	CASSLVSGNEKLFF
TRBD1	TRBJ1-4	TRBV19	once	TGTGCCAGTACTACATGGCGGACCAAGGGGGCGCGTGAAAAACTGTTTTTT	CASTTWRTKGAREKLFF
TRBD2	TRBJ2-1	TRBV7-9	NA	TGTGCCAGCAGCCCAGCTAGCGGGGGTTCCTACAATGAGCAGTTCTTC	CASSPASGGSYNEQFF
NA	TRBJ1-3	TRBV30	NA	TGTGCCTGGACGGAGAGCTCAGGAAACACCATATATTTT	CAWTESSGNTIYF
NA	TRBJ1-4	TRBV18	NA	TGTGCCAGCTCACCAGGGCGGTTAAATGAAAAACTGTTTTTT	CASSPGRLNEKLFF
NA	TRBJ2-2	TRBV5-6	NA	TGTGCCAGCAGCTCTTCAGGGACCGGGGAGCTGTTTTTT	CASSSSGTGELFF
NA	TRBJ1-1	TRBV9	few	TGTGCCAGCAGCGTAGACGACACCATGAACACTGAAGCTTTCTTT	CASSVDDTMNTEAFF
NA	TRBJ1-1	TRBV4-1	NA	TGCGCCAGCAGCCCGGGAGTTGGGGCTGAAGCTTTCTTT	CASSPGVGAEAFF
TRBD1	TRBJ1-2	TRBV27	NA	TGTGCCAGCAGTTTATCCCTGGACAGGAGCTACACCTTC	CASSLSLDRSYTF
NA	TRBJ2-7	TRBV27	NA	TGTGCCAGCAGTTTAAACAGGGCGGGGAACGAGCAGTACTTC	CASSLNRAGNEQYF
NA	TRBJ1-3	TRBV6-1	NA	TGTGCCAGCAGTGACGCGCGACAGCTCTCTGGAAACACCATATATTTT	CASSDARQLSGNTIYF
NA	TRBJ1-1	TRBV27	NA	TGTGCCAGCAGTTTATTCGGGAACACTGAAGCTTTCTTT	CASSLFGNTEAFF
TRBD1	TRBJ1-1	TRBV7-6	NA	TGTGCCAGCAGCGCCTCACAGGGGGTTAGCCAGCTTGAAGCTTTCTTT	CASSASQGVSQLEAFF
NA	TRBJ1-1	TRBV6-6	NA	TGTGCCAGCAGCCCAGGGAGTACTGAAGCTTTCTTT	CASSPGSTEAFF
NA	TRBJ2-7	TRBV5-5	NA	TGTGCCAGCAGCTTGGACAGGGTGAGGGAGCAGTACTTC	CASSLDRVREQYF
NA	TRBJ2-7	TRBV10-1	few	TGCGCCAGCACCTCGTACGAGCAGTACTTC	CASTSYEQYF
TRBD2	TRBJ2-2	TRBV5-1	NA	TGCGCCAGCAGCTTGGAAGCGGGGGTGACCGGCGGGGAGCTGTTTTTT	CASSLEAGVTGGELFF
TRBD1	TRBJ2-3	TRBV2	once	TGTGCCAGCTCAACCGGGACAGGGGAAGCAGATACGCAGTATTTT	CASSTGTGEADTQYF
NA	TRBJ2-1	TRBV7-9	NA	TGTGCCAGCAGCTTAGGGGGAGGCGATGAGCAGTTCTTC	CASSLGGGDEQFF
NA	TRBJ2-1	TRBV6-5	NA	TGTGCCAGCAGTTACGGGGGGGGCCATGAGCAGTTCTTC	CASSYGGGHEQFF
NA	TRBJ1-2	TRBV6-4	NA	TGTGCCAGCAGTCCCACCGGGACGGAGAACTATGGCTACACCTTC	CASSPTGTENYGYTF
TRBD2	TRBJ2-1	TRBV7-9	NA	TGTGCCAGCAGCTTAGGACTAGCGGGGCGTTACAATGAGCAGTTCTTC	CASSLGLAGRYNEQFF
NA	TRBJ2-5	TRBV11-2	once	TGTGCCAGCAGCTTAGATTGGGGACAAGAGACCCAGTACTTC	CASSLDWGQETQYF
NA	TRBJ1-3	TRBV4-3	NA	TGCGCCAGCAGCCCCGGAACAGGGTTCTCTGGAAACACCATATATTTT	CASSPGTGFSGNTIYF
NA	TRBJ2-3	TRBV7-2	NA	TGTGCCAGCAGCTTAGCCGGTGGACGCACAGATACGCAGTATTTT	CASSLAGGRTDTQYF
TRBD2	TRBJ2-1	TRBV11-2	once	TGTGCCAGCTTTCAGATGGGACTAGCGGGGGGCAATGAGCAGTTCTTC	CASFQMGLAGGNEQFF
NA	TRBJ1-1	TRBV4-1	once	TGCGCCAGCAGCCTCGTAGGGCAGGGAGGTACTGAAGCTTTCTTT	CASSLVGQGGTEAFF
NA	TRBJ2-3	TRBV6-5	NA	TGTGCCCTTGGACGGGGCCCCACAGATACGCAGTATTTT	CALGRGPTDTQYF
NA	TRBJ2-1	TRBV5-1	NA	TGCGCCAGCAGCTTGTGGGGAGACGAGCAGTTCTTC	CASSLWGDEQFF
TRBD2	TRBJ2-7	TRBV7-2	NA	TGTGCCAGCAGCAGCGGGGTAACCTACGAGCAGTACTTC	CASSSGVTYEQYF
TRBD2	TRBJ2-3	TRBV5-1	once	TGCGCCAGCAGCTCGGGCTTCGTTCGGGGGGGCCAAGATACGCAGTATTTT	CASSSGFVRGGQDTQYF
NA	TRBJ2-2	TRBV29-1	NA	TGCAGCGTCGAGGGACAGAACACCGGGGAGCTGTTTTTT	CSVEGQNTGELFF
TRBD1	TRBJ2-7	TRBV6-6	NA	TGTGCCAGCCAAATGGCAGGGGGCGCCTACGAGCAGTACTTC	CASQMAGGAYEQYF